The clone carrying this TCR beta chain was observed at least ten times. The antigen is unknown. From germline, CDR1 is SEHNR and CDR2 FQNEAQ (reference sequence). V lost 5 bases to trimming and J lost 2 bases, with 16 bases between them. CDR3 length: 15 amino acids. These data originate in a study of regulatory T cells in long-lasting Graves disease. Overall study: A definition of persistent Graves' disease required over 5 years of antithyroid drugs plus positive TSH receptor antibodies.

Time point meaning: persistent/refractory GD, antithyroid drugs over 5 years with positive TRAb. PBMC-derived RNA was used for the TCR library. Arm-PCR of CDR3 regions with iRepertoire HTBI primers generated TCR beta libraries. Original processing notes: Sample data revealed about 60 TRBV and about 15 TRBJ segments. Via MiXCR, TCRdb re-called the multiplex PCR reads, giving one row per CDR3 protein. The V and J calls come from TCRdb's annotation, not from the publication. Among 300,000 to 400,000 distinct CDR3 sequences listed, about 20% were seen once. Findings of the study overall: Thyroid tissue went unstudied; only peripheral blood was examined.

The source of this sequence is a female donor with Graves disease. The sample in question was peripheral blood mononuclear cells (PBMCs), obtained when the disease was refractory, from a patient treated with antithyroid drugs. The chain carries TRBV7-9 and TRBJ2-7; D might be TRBD1 (5 bases). The DNA of the CDR3 is TGTGCCAGCAGCCTACCAGATGGACAAGCCTACGAGCAGTACTTC. Translation: CASSLPDGQAYEQYF.